These 14 T cell receptor beta chains were sequenced from one sample in a study of metastatic and nonmetastatic thyroid tumors. None of the patients had undergone any treatment ahead of thyroid surgery. TCRdb reanalyzed the PCR reads via MiXCR. The sample carries approximately 24,000 clones, under 30% recorded once. The sample taken for sequencing was blood. The receptors were sampled from a male donor with papillary thyroid cancer or a benign thyroid nodule (not recorded which). Some clones in this sample may be carry-over from other donors' samples.

This clone was counted only a few times. Possible read error: a much larger clone is one base away. Different DNA sequences within this sample yield the same CDR3. The chain recombines TRBV15 with TRBJ1-1; 8 positions agree with TRBD1. CDR1 is LNHNV, CDR2 YYDKDF, per germline (reference sequence). CDR3 length: 16 amino acids. The trim removed 0 bases at V and 11 bases at J, leaving 14 bases unmatched. CDR3 amino acids: CATSRDGGTYRGDAFF. The DNA for the CDR3 is TGTGCCACCAGCAGAGATGGGGGTACTTACAGGGGGGATGCTTTCTTT.

In this sample, this clone turned up a few times. A single base separates this from a much larger clone, so it may be a read error. The V gene is TRBV5-5, the J gene TRBJ2-3; no definite D call. The CDR3 spans 13 residues. Looked up from germline, CDR1 is SGHKS and CDR2 is YYEKEE (reference sequence). CDR3 amino acids: CANSLRPTDTQYF. CDR3 DNA sequence: TGTGCCAACAGCTTGAGGCCGACAGATACGCAGTATTTT.

Ten or more counts support this clone. The chain recombines TRBV6-4 with TRBJ2-3; TRBD2 matches 9 bases. The V gene end was trimmed by 2 bases and the J gene end by 3 bases; junction bases not matched to a gene: 0. CDR1 MRHNA and CDR2 SNTAGT come from the germline V gene. CDR3 length: 14 residues. CDR3 nucleotides: TGTGCCAGCAGTGACGGACTAGCGACAGATACGCAGTATTTT. The encoded protein is CASSDGLATDTQYF.

V gene TRBV11-2 combines with J gene TRBJ2-3, with 10 bases lining up with TRBD1. The germline V gene encodes CDR1 SGHAT and CDR2 FQNNGV. V was clipped by 6 bases and J by 2 bases; unmatched bases: 8. The CDR3 runs 16 residues. The CDR3 region has the DNA TGTGCCAGCAGGCCGGGACAGGGGAAACCCACAGATACGCAGTATTTT. Translating it yields CASRPGQGKPTDTQYF.

This clone was detected a few times. The chain carries TRBV6-6 and TRBJ2-3; D perhaps matches TRBD1 (5 bases). This CDR3 comprises 16 residues. Trimming cost V 1 base and J 2 bases, with 13 bases left between them. Germline V gene lookup returns CDR1 MNHNY and CDR2 SVGAGI (reference sequence). CDR3: CASSYLGARYTDTQYF. The CDR3, as DNA: TGTGCCAGCAGTTACTTAGGGGCGAGATACACAGATACGCAGTATTTT.

V and J are TRBV5-1 and TRBJ2-2, with a tentative D call TRBD1 (6 bases). V lost 4 bases and J 4 bases, leaving 20 bases between the germline ends. The CDR3 covers 17 residues. Per germline, CDR1 SGHRS and CDR2 YFSETQ. The CDR3 DNA is TGCGCCAGCAGCCCACACAGACGGCAGGGGAGCACCGGGGAGCTGTTTTTT. It specifies CASSPHRRQGSTGELFF.

This clone has more than one count but fewer than ten. The chain carries TRBV28 and TRBJ1-2; possibly TRBD1 for D (6 bases). V was clipped by 7 bases and J by 4 bases, with 13 bases between them. The CDR3 runs to 13 residues. Looked up from germline, CDR1 is MDHEN and CDR2 is SYDVKM. Here the CDR3 reads CASTPQGTYGYTF. The CDR3 DNA reads TGTGCCAGCACCCCTCAGGGGACCTATGGCTACACCTTC.

A few counts support this clone. The rearrangement joins TRBV12-3 or TRBV12-4 to TRBJ2-3, with D uncertain. V lost 7 bases and J 2 bases, leaving 13 bases between the germline ends. The CDR3 is 14 residues long. CDR3 loop: CASNPWGTTDTQYF. DNA of the CDR3: TGTGCCAGCAACCCTTGGGGAACCACAGATACGCAGTATTTT.

This clone was seen a handful of times. The CDR3 does not close with the conserved phenylalanine or tryptophan, likely indicating a read error. CDR3 DNA sequence: TGTGCCAGCAGGCCTGTGAAGGGTTCCCTTCACGATGGGCAGTTCCTC. Encoded protein: CASRPVKGSLHDGQFL. This chain joins TRBV27 and TRBJ2-1, with unresolved D. The CDR3 consists of 16 residues. V was cut by 6 bases and J by 12 bases, with 27 bases left in between. Germline V gene sequence: CDR1 MNHEY, CDR2 SMNVEV (reference sequence).

This clone occurred a few times. A much larger clone sits a single nucleotide away, making a read error possible. This is likely a read error, given that the CDR3 carries no conserved phenylalanine or tryptophan at its end. The chain is built from TRBV27 and TRBJ1-3, with 7 bases matching TRBD1. After removal of 6 bases from V and 3 bases from J, the junction contained 8 bases not matched to a gene. CDR3 size: 15 residues. CDR1 is MNHEY, CDR2 SMNVEV, per germline (reference sequence). The DNA for the CDR3 is TGTGCCAGCAGCCGACTAGGGACAGATGGAAACACCATATATCTT. It codes for CASSRLGTDGNTIYL.

This clone came up many times. The chain has TRBV27 and TRBJ1-4; D is unclear. CDR1 MNHEY and CDR2 SMNVEV come from the germline V gene (reference sequence). Trimming removed 5 bases from V and 0 bases from J, with 10 bases in between. CDR3 length equals 15 residues. The CDR3 nucleotides read TGTGCCAGCAGTCCCCGCTATGCAACTAATGAAAAACTGTTTTTT. Protein: CASSPRYATNEKLFF.

V and J are TRBV2 and TRBJ2-3; weak D call: TRBD1 (5 bases). There are 16 residues in the CDR3. Germline-derived CDR1 and CDR2 are SNHLY and FYNNEI. With 3 bases removed from V and 6 bases from J, the gap between germline ends came to 19 bases. CDR3 region: CASSDSLGRKGDTQYF. Written as DNA, the CDR3 is TGTGCCAGCAGTGATTCATTGGGCAGGAAGGGGGATACGCAGTATTTT.

The rearrangement uses TRBV20-1 and TRBJ2-7; D unresolved. CDR3 length equals 15 residues. The germline V gene has CDR1 DFQATT and CDR2 SNEGSKA (reference sequence). V was clipped by 3 bases and J by 0 bases, with 15 bases between them. CDR3 sequence (DNA): TGCAGTGCTAGCGGCGGTGGCGGAGCCTCCTACGAGCAGTACTTC. Protein product: CSASGGGGASYEQYF.

About this clone: A much larger clonotype is one base distant, so this may be a read error. This chain connects TRBV27 to TRBJ2-3; D gene unclear. The DNA end is more similar to TRBJ1-5, so the J call may be wrong. The CDR3 has 14 residues. CDR1 MNHEY and CDR2 SMNVEV come from the germline V gene (reference sequence). CDR3 amino acids: CASSFLGDTDTQHF. The CDR3 nucleotides are TGTGCCAGCAGTTTTTTGGGAGACACAGATACGCAGCATTTT.